These 13 T cell receptor beta chains were all obtained from the same sample, sequenced in a study of cytomegalovirus exposure and HLA in healthy donors. The PCR was carried out with 60 Vbeta primers and 13 Jbeta primers. Produced via immunoSEQ multiplex PCR; TCRdb's table is partial and in-frame only. This table holds fewer than 250,000 clones, around 77% found once. The sample taken for sequencing was PBMCs. These receptors were collected from a woman aged 18-29 years in good health and CMV-seronegative.

The chain recombines TRBV7-9 with TRBJ2-6; the D gene is possibly TRBD1 (6 bases). Trimming left V 5 bases short and J 0 bases short, with 11 bases between. Germline-derived CDR1 and CDR2 are SEHNR and FQNEAQ (reference sequence). The CDR3 consists of 16 residues. The CDR3 spells CASSQGRSSGANVLTF. The CDR3 coding sequence is TGTGCCAGCAGCCAGGGGCGCAGCTCTGGGGCCAACGTCCTGACTTTC.

J is TRBJ1-1 and V is TRBV29-1, with 9 bases that match TRBD1. Germline CDR1 reads SQVTM; CDR2 reads ANQGSEA. This CDR3 spans 15 amino acids. The V segment lost 4 bases and the J segment 3 bases; nucleotides outside the gene matches: 9. CDR3 bases: TGCAGCGTTGGGCGGACAGGGGACGGGTACACTGAAGCTTTCTTT. It codes for CSVGRTGDGYTEAFF.

This clone was counted once. The CDR3 protein is CASSLNRGGSPLHF. CDR3 coding DNA: TGTGCCAGCAGCTTAAACAGGGGAGGTTCACCCCTCCACTTT. The chain uses TRBV7-2 and TRBJ1-6; 7 nucleotides align to TRBD1. Trimming removed 2 bases from V and 9 bases from J; junction bases left unmatched: 4. The CDR3 spans 14 residues. Germline V lookup: CDR1 SGHTA, CDR2 FQGNSA.

The V call is TRBV19, the J call TRBJ1-1, with TRBD1 matching 10 bases. The germline V gene has CDR1 LNHDA and CDR2 SQIVND (reference sequence). This CDR3 region has 17 residues. J lost 2 bases, V lost 6 bases, and 12 bases had no gene match. CDR3: CASRTFPLTGGNTEAFF. The CDR3 nucleotides are TGTGCCAGTAGAACATTTCCATTGACAGGGGGCAACACTGAAGCTTTCTTT.

The chain carries TRBV4-2 and TRBJ1-1; D is perhaps TRBD1 (5 bases). V lost 0 bases and J 6 bases, leaving 14 bases between the germline ends. CDR1 LGHNA and CDR2 YNFKEQ come from the germline V gene. The CDR3 consists of 15 residues. DNA of the CDR3: TGTGCCAGCAGCCAAGACCCCGGCGGGACTTCTGAAGCTTTCTTT. Its translation is CASSQDPGGTSEAFF.

In its sample, this clone was seen a few times. CDR3 residues: CASSSAGTGNQPQHF. CDR3 DNA: TGTGCCAGCTCAAGCGCGGGGACAGGGAATCAGCCCCAGCATTTT. The V and J genes are TRBV18 and TRBJ1-5; TRBD1 aligns across 9 bases. This CDR3 has 15 residues. The J segment lost 4 bases and the V segment lost 5 bases, leaving 6 bases of the junction unmatched. Germline CDR1 KGHSH, CDR2 LQKENI.

The chain's CDR3 is CSAKDTYGYTF. CDR3 bases: TGCAGTGCAAAAGATACTTATGGCTACACCTTC. The chain couples TRBV20-1 to TRBJ1-2, with unresolved D. The germline V gene has CDR1 DFQATT and CDR2 SNEGSKA (reference sequence). This CDR3 spans 11 amino acids. V lost 6 bases and J 5 bases, leaving 10 bases between the germline ends.

J is TRBJ1-1 and V is TRBV7-9, with a weak D call TRBD1 (6 bases). The CDR3 has 15 residues. CDR1 SEHNR and CDR2 FQNEAQ come from the germline V gene (reference sequence). Trimming took off 6 bases at V and 4 bases at J, with 18 bases between the two ends. This chain's CDR3 is CASRPMTGPFTEAFF. As DNA, the CDR3 is TGTGCCAGCAGGCCGATGACAGGACCCTTCACTGAAGCTTTCTTT.

The gene calls are TRBV19 and TRBJ1-6, with D possibly being TRBD1 (5 bases). V lost 3 bases to trimming and J lost 10 bases, with 10 bases between them. CDR3 length equals 13 residues. In germline, CDR1 is LNHDA, CDR2 SQIVND (reference sequence). The CDR3 protein is CASSIGGGSPLHF. In nucleotides, the CDR3 is TGTGCCAGTAGTATTGGCGGGGGATCACCCCTCCACTTT.

This clone was found once. This chain connects TRBV30 to TRBJ1-5, with D possibly TRBD1 on 5 matching bases. The V gene lost 0 bases and the J gene lost 5 bases, with 14 bases spanning the gap. The CDR3 sequence is 15 residues long. Germline CDR1 reads GTSNPN; CDR2 reads SVGIG (reference sequence). Written as DNA, the CDR3 is TGTGCCTGGAGTGTACGGCCAGGGAGGTATCAGCCCCAGCATTTT. Its protein is CAWSVRPGRYQPQHF.

This clone was recorded only once. This chain links TRBV5-8 with TRBJ2-7; weak D call: TRBD1 (5 bases). The V end lost 2 bases, the J end lost 7 bases, and 10 bases lay between the germline ends. Looked up from germline, CDR1 is SGHTS and CDR2 is YDEGEE. The CDR3 is 12 residues long. The CDR3 sequence is CASSLSGFEQYF. In DNA, the CDR3 is TGTGCCAGCAGCTTATCAGGGTTTGAGCAGTACTTC.

The sample holds a few counts of this clone. The V call is TRBV25-1, the J call TRBJ2-1; D is uncertain. Germline loops: CDR1 MGHDK, CDR2 SYGVNS. CDR3 length: 11 amino acids. V shed 3 bases and J shed 8 bases, with 5 bases lying between them. For the CDR3, the DNA is TGTGCCAGCAGTGAGTCGTATGAGCAGTTCTTC. Protein: CASSESYEQFF.

The V call is TRBV2, the J call TRBJ1-2, with D perhaps matching TRBD1 (5 bases). There are 13 residues in the CDR3. V shed 5 bases and J shed 3 bases, with 10 bases lying between them. Germline values: CDR1 SNHLY, CDR2 FYNNEI. The CDR3 sequence: CASSPARDYGYTF. CDR3 nucleotides: TGTGCCAGCAGTCCGGCCAGGGACTATGGCTACACCTTC.